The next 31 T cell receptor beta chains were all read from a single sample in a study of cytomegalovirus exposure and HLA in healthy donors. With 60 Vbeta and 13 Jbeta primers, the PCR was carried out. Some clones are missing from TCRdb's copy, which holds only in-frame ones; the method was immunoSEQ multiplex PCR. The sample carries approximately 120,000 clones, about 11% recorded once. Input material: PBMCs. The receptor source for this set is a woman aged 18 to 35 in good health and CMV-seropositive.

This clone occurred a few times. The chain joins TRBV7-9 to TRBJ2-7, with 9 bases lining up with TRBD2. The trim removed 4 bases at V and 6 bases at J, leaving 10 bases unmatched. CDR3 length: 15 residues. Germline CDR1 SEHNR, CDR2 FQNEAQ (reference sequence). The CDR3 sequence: CASSSSGGPPVEQYF. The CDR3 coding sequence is TGTGCCAGCAGCTCGAGCGGGGGGCCCCCAGTCGAGCAGTACTTC.

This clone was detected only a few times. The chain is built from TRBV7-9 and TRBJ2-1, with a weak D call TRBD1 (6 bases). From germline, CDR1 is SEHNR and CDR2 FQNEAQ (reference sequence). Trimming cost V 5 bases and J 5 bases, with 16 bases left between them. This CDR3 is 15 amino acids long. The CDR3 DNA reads TGTGCCAGCAGCCCTCCCGGGACACATAACAATGAGCAGTTCTTC. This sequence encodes CASSPPGTHNNEQFF.

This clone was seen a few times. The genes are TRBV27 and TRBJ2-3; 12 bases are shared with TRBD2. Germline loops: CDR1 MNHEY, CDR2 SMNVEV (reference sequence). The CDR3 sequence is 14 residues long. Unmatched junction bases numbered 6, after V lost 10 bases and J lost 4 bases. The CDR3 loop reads CAIRTSGKADTQYF. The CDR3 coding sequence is TGTGCCATCCGGACTAGCGGGAAAGCAGATACGCAGTATTTT.

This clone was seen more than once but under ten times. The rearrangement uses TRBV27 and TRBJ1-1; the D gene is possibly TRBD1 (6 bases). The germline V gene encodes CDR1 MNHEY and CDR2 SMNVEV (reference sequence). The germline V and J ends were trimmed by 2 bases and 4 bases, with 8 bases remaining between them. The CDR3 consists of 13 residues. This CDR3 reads CASSLKGVTEAFF. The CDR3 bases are TGTGCCAGCAGTTTAAAGGGGGTCACTGAAGCTTTCTTT.

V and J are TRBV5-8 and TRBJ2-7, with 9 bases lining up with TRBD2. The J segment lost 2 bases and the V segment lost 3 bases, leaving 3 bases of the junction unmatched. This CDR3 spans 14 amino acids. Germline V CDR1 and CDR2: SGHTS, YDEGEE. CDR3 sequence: CASSSRLAAYEQYF. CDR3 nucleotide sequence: TGTGCCAGCAGCTCGAGACTAGCGGCCTACGAGCAGTACTTC.

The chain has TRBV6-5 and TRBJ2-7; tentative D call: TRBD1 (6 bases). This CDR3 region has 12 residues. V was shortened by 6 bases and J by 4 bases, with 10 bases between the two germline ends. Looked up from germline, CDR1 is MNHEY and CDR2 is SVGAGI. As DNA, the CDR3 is TGTGCCAGCAGACCGACAGGTTACGAGCAGTACTTC. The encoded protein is CASRPTGYEQYF.

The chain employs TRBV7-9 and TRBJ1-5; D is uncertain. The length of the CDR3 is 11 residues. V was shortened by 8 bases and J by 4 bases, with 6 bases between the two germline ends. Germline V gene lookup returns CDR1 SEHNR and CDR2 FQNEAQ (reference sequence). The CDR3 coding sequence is TGTGCCAGCCTTCCGAATCAGCCCCAGCATTTT. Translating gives CASLPNQPQHF.

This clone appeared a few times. The CDR3 nucleotides read TGTGCCAGCAGGTTTCCGACAGGGCACATTCAGTACTTC. Protein sequence: CASRFPTGHIQYF. J is TRBJ2-4 and V is TRBV28, with 7 bases fitting TRBD1. The CDR3 totals 13 residues. Germline trimming cut 6 bases from V and 8 bases from J; bases unmatched to any gene: 7. Germline-derived CDR1 and CDR2 are MDHEN and SYDVKM.

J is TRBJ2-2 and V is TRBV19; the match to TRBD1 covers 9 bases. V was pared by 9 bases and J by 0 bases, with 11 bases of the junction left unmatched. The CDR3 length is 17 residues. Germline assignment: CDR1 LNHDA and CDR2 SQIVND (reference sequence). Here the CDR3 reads CASNPRDRESNTGELFF. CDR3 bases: TGTGCCAGCAACCCCCGGGACAGGGAGTCGAACACCGGGGAGCTGTTTTTT.

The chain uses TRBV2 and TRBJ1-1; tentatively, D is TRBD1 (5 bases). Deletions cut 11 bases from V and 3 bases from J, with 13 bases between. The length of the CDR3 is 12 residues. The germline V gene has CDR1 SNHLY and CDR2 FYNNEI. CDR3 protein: CAGSSGHTEAFF. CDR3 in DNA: TGTGCCGGTTCCTCAGGGCACACTGAAGCTTTCTTT.

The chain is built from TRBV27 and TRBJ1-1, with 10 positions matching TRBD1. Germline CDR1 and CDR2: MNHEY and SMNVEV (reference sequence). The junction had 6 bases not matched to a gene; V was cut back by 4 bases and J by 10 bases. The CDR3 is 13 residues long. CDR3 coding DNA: TGTGCCAGCAGTTCCGACAGGGGGCGGGTAGCTTTCTTT. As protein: CASSSDRGRVAFF.

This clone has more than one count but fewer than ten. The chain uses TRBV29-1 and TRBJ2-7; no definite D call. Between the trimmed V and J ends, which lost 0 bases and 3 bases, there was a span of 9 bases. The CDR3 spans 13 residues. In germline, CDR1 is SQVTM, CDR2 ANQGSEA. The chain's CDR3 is CSVEENSHYEQYF. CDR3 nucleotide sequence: TGCAGCGTTGAAGAGAACAGCCACTACGAGCAGTACTTC.

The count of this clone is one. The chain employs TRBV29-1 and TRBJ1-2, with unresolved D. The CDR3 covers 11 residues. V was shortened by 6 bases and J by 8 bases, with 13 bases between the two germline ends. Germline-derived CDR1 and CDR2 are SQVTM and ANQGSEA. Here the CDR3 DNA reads TGCAGCGTAGTATCCGACATGGGCTACACCTTC. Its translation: CSVVSDMGYTF.

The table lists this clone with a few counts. CDR3 in DNA: TGTGCCAGCAGCCGGGGTAGGAACACCGGGGAGCTGTTTTTT. Translating gives CASSRGRNTGELFF. J is TRBJ2-2 and V is TRBV7-9, with a tentative D call TRBD2 (5 bases). The CDR3 length is 14 residues. CDR1 is SEHNR, CDR2 FQNEAQ, per germline (reference sequence). Trimming removed 5 bases at V and 1 base at J, with 8 bases between. The full variable domain, in which reference TRBV7-9 and TRBJ2-2 provide the parts outside the CDR3, is DTGVSQNPRHKITKRGQNVTFRCDPISEHNRLYWYRQTLGQGPEFLTYFQNEAQLEKSRLLSDRFSAERPKGSFSTLEIQRTEQGDSAMYLCASSRGRNTGELFFGEGSRLTVL.

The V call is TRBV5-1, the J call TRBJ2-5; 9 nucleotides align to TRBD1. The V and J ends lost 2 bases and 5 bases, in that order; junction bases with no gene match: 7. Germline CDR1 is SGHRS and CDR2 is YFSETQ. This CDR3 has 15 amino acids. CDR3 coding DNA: TGCGCCAGCAGCTTCGGGACAGGGAAAGCGGAGACCCAGTACTTC. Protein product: CASSFGTGKAETQYF.

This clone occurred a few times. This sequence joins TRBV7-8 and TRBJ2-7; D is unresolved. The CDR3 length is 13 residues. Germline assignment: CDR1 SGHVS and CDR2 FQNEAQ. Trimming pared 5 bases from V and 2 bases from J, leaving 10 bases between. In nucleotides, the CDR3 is TGTGCCAGCAGCAACCGAGGAGCCTACGAGCAGTACTTC. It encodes CASSNRGAYEQYF.

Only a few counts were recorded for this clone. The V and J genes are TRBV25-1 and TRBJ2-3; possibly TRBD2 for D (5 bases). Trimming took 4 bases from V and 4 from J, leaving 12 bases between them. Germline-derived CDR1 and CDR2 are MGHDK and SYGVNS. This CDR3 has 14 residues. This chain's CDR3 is CASSGILDADTQYF. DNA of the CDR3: TGTGCCAGCAGTGGGATACTAGACGCAGATACGCAGTATTTT. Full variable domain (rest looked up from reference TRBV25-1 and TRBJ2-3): EADIYQTPRYLVIGTGKKITLECSQTMGHDKMYWYQQDPGMELHLIHYSYGVNSTEKGDLSSESTVSRIRTEHFPLTLESARPSHTSQYLCASSGILDADTQYFGPGTRLTVL.

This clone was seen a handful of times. DNA of the CDR3: TGTGCCATCAGTGAGTGGAGGGCAACTACGGCGACTGAAGCTTTCTTT. The encoded protein is CAISEWRATTATEAFF. The rearrangement uses TRBV10-3 and TRBJ1-1; no clear D gene. The V and J ends lost 1 base and 5 bases respectively, with 17 bases between them. The germline gives CDR1 ENHRY, CDR2 SYGVKD. The CDR3 length is 16 residues.

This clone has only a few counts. In DNA, the CDR3 is TGTGCCAGCAGCTTAGAAGGGACAGGGGTCTACGAGCAGTACTTC. This codes for CASSLEGTGVYEQYF. The V call is TRBV11-3, the J call TRBJ2-7; 10 bases are a match to TRBD1. Unmatched junction bases numbered 2, after V lost 0 bases and J lost 3 bases. The CDR3 covers 15 residues. Germline lookup yields CDR1 SGHNT and CDR2 YENEEA. Variable domain in full (rest from reference TRBV11-3 and TRBJ2-7): EAGVVQSPRYKIIEKKQPVAFWCNPISGHNTLYWYLQNLGQGPELLIRYENEEAVDDSQLPKDRFSAERLKGVDSTLKIQPAELGDSAVYLCASSLEGTGVYEQYFGPGTRLTVT.

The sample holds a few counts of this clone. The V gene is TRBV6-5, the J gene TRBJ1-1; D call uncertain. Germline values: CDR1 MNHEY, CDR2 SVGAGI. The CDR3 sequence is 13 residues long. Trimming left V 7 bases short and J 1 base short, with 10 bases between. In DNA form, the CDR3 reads TGTGCCAGCACCTCCGAGGGGAACACTGAAGCTTTCTTT. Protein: CASTSEGNTEAFF.

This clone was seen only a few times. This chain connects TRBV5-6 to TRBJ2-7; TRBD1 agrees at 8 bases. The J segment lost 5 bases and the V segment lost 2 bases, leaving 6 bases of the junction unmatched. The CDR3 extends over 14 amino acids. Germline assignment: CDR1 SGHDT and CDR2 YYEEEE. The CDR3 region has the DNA TGTGCCAGCAGCTTTGGACAGGGAAGGGACGAGCAGTACTTC. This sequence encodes CASSFGQGRDEQYF.

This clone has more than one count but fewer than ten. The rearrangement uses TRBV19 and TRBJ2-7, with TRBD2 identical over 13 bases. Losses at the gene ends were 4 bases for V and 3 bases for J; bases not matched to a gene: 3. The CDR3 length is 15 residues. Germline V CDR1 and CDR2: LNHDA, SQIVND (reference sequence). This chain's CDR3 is CASSRGLAGYYEQYF. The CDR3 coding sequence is TGTGCCAGTAGTAGGGGACTAGCGGGATACTACGAGCAGTACTTC.

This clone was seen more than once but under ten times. This CDR3 is CASSYREKNTEAFF. For the CDR3, the DNA is TGTGCCAGCAGTTACCGAGAAAAGAACACTGAAGCTTTCTTT. The chain has TRBV6-5 and TRBJ1-1; D remains ambiguous. The CDR3 has 14 residues. Germline V gene sequence: CDR1 MNHEY, CDR2 SVGAGI. V was clipped by 2 bases and J by 1 base, with 8 bases between them.

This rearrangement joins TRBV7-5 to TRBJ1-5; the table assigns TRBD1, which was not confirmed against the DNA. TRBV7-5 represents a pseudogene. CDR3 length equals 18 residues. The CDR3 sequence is CARSLSIRGQGFGQPQHF. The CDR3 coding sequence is TGTGCCAGAAGCTTATCGATCCGGGGACAGGGATTCGGTCAGCCCCAGCATTTT.

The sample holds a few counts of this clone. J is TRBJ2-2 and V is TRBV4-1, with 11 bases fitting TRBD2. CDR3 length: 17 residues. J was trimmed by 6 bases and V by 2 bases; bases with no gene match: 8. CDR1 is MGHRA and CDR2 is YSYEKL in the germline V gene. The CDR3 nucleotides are TGCGCCAGCAGCCAACCCTACGGGACTAGCGGACCCGGGGAGCTGTTTTTT. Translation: CASSQPYGTSGPGELFF.

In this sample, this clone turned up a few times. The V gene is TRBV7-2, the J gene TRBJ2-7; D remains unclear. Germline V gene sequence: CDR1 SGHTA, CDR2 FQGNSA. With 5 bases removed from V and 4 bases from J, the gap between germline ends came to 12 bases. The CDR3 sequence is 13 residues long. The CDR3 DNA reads TGTGCCAGCAGCCTGGGCCTTGGGTACGAGCAGTACTTC. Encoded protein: CASSLGLGYEQYF.

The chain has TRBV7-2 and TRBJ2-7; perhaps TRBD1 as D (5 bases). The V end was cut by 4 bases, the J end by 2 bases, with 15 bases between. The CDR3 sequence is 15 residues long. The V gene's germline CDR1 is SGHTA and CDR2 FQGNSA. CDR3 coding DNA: TGTGCCAGCAGCTCCCTAGGGGCGCCAACCTACGAGCAGTACTTC. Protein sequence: CASSSLGAPTYEQYF.

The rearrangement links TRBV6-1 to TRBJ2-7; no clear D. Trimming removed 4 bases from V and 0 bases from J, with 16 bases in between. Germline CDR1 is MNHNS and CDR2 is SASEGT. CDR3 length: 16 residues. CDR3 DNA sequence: TGTGCCAGCAGTGTAGATATGGCTACAGCCTCCTACGAGCAGTACTTC. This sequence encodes CASSVDMATASYEQYF.

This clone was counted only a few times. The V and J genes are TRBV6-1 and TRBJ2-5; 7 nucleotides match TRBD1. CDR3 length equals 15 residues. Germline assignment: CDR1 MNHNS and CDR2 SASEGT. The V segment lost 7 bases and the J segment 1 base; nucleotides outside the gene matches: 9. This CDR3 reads CASITGDAVQETQYF. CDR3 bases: TGTGCCAGCATTACAGGGGACGCCGTCCAAGAGACCCAGTACTTC.

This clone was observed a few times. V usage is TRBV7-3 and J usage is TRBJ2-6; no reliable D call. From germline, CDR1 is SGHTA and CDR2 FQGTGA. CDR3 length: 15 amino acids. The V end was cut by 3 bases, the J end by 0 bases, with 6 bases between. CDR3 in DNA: TGTGCCAGCAGCTTTGGCGGCTCTGGGGCCAACGTCCTGACTTTC. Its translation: CASSFGGSGANVLTF.

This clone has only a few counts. CDR3 loop: CASRLNGDYGYTF. The CDR3 nucleotides read TGTGCCAGCAGACTTAACGGAGATTATGGCTACACCTTC. This chain links TRBV6-5 with TRBJ1-2; D gene uncertain. This CDR3 has 13 amino acids. CDR1 is MNHEY and CDR2 is SVGAGI in the germline V gene. Trimming cost V 6 bases and J 5 bases, with 13 bases left between them.